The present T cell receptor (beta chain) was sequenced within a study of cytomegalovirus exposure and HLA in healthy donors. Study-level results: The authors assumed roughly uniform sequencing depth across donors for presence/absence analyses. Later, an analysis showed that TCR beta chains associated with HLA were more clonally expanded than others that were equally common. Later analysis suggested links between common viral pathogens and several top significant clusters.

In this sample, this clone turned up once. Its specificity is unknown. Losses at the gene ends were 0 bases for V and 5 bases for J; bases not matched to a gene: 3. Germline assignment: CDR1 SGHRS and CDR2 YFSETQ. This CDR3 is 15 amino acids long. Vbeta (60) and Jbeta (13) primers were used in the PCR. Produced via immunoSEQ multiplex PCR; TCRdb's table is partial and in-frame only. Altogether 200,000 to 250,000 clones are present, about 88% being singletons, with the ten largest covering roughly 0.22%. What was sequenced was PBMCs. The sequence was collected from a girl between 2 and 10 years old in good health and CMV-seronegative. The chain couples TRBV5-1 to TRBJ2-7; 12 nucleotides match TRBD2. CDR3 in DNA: TGCGCCAGCAGCTTGGCCCTAGCGGGAGGGAACGAGCAGTACTTC. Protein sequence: CASSLALAGGNEQYF.